These T cell receptor beta chains were read from a single sample in a study of human T cells and chemical hapten exposure. TCRdb reanalysed the RACE reads using MiXCR and keeps one entry per CDR3 protein. Among 140,000 or so distinct CDR3 sequences listed, about an eighth were seen once. Sequencing used whole blood, obtained in connection with sensitization to the hapten diphenylcyclopropenone (DPC). The receptors shown here come from a woman in her forties or fifties with alopecia areata. Some clones in this sample may be carry-over from other donors' samples. Each CDR3 is given with its conserved first and last residue. Each record gives: J gene, V gene, D gene, clone size, CDR3 length, CDR3 DNA, CDR3 protein. The D gene is left open where the match is weak. Not every row has a clone size; where given, it reads once, few, many or a size class.

TRBJ2-1 | TRBV7-3 | NA | NA | 15 | TGTGCCAGCAGCTTAACTGGGGACCTTTACAATGAGCAGTTCTTC | CASSLTGDLYNEQFF
TRBJ1-1 | TRBV10-3 | NA | NA | 14 | TGTGCCATCAGTGACGGCAGACTGAACACTGAAGCTTTCTTT | CAISDGRLNTEAFF
TRBJ1-1 | TRBV6-1 | NA | many | 13 | TGTGCCAGTAGTTCGACACCTACCACTGAAGCTTTCTTT | CASSSTPTTEAFF
TRBJ2-4 | TRBV11-2 | NA | many | 15 | TGTGCCAGCACCTCAGCGGCGTCAAGTAAAAACATTCAGTACTTC | CASTSAASSKNIQYF
TRBJ2-3 | TRBV6-5 | TRBD2 | many | 16 | TGTGCCAGCAACCTTCGGGGGGGGGCCCGCACAGATACGCAGTATTTT | CASNLRGGARTDTQYF
TRBJ2-2 | TRBV5-5 | NA | few | 16 | TGTGCCAGCAGCTTGTTACGGGCCGGGGGCACCGGGGAGCTGTTTTTT | CASSLLRAGGTGELFF
TRBJ2-2 | TRBV29-1 | NA | few | 14 | TGCAGCGTTAGGGAAGCGGCGAACACCGGGGAGCTGTTTTTT | CSVREAANTGELFF
TRBJ2-3 | TRBV20-1 | TRBD2 | once | 15 | TGCAGTGCTTCGTCGACTAGCGGGATAACAGATACGCAGTATTTT | CSASSTSGITDTQYF
TRBJ2-3 | TRBV20-1 | TRBD1 | NA | 14 | TGCAGTGCACGGGGACAGGGGGGGCCAGATACGCAGTATTTT | CSARGQGGPDTQYF
TRBJ2-7 | TRBV28 | TRBD1 | NA | 14 | TGTGCCAGCAACATCGGACAGGGGGCTTCCGAGCAGTACTTC | CASNIGQGASEQYF